The 3 T cell receptor beta chains below all came from one sample that was sequenced in a study of stem cell transplantation in POMP-related autoinflammatory disease. Only in-frame clones appear in the TCRdb table, and some are missing; sequencing was by immunoSEQ multiplex PCR. The table includes more than 20,000 clones, approximately 85% detected once. Sequencing was performed on CD4+ T cells from PBMCs, taken before stem cell transplantation. These receptors came from a human donor with POMP-related autoinflammation and immune dysregulation (PRAID).

The rearrangement uses TRBV4-2 and TRBJ2-2; no firm D call. Germline lookup yields CDR1 LGHNA and CDR2 YNFKEQ. This CDR3 has 13 amino acids. V lost 1 base, J lost 7 bases, and 7 bases lay in between. The CDR3: CASSQASLGELFF. DNA for the CDR3: TGTGCCAGCAGCCAAGCCTCGCTCGGGGAGCTGTTTTTT.

V and J are TRBV14 and TRBJ1-1, with TRBD1 matching over 11 bases. Germline V gene sequence: CDR1 SGHDN, CDR2 FVKESK. With 3 bases clipped from V and 6 bases from J, the junction kept 12 bases outside the gene matches. This CDR3 contains 17 residues. CDR3 amino acids: CASSQSGQGAHQPEAFF. The CDR3 nucleotides read TGTGCCAGCAGCCAGAGCGGACAGGGGGCTCATCAGCCTGAAGCTTTCTTT.

The J gene is TRBJ1-1, the V gene TRBV2; 9 nucleotides align to TRBD1. In germline, CDR1 is SNHLY, CDR2 FYNNEI. The junction had 10 bases not matched to a gene; V was cut back by 6 bases and J by 5 bases. CDR3 length: 15 amino acids. The CDR3 region has the DNA TGTGCCAGCAGGAAACTGACAGGGGGTAGTACTGAAGCTTTCTTT. Translating gives CASRKLTGGSTEAFF.